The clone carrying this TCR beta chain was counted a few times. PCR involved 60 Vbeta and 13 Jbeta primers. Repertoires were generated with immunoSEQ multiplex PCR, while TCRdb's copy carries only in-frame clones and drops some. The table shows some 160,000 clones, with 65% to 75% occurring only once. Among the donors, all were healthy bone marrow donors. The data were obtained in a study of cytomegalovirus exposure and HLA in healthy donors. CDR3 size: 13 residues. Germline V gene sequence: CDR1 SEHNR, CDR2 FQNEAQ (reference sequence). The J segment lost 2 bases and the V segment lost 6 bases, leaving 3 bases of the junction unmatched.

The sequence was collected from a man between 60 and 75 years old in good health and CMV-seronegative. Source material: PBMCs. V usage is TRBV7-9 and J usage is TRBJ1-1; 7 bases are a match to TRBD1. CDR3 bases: TGTGCCAGCAGTTGGGACAGCAACACTGAAGCTTTCTTT. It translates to CASSWDSNTEAFF.